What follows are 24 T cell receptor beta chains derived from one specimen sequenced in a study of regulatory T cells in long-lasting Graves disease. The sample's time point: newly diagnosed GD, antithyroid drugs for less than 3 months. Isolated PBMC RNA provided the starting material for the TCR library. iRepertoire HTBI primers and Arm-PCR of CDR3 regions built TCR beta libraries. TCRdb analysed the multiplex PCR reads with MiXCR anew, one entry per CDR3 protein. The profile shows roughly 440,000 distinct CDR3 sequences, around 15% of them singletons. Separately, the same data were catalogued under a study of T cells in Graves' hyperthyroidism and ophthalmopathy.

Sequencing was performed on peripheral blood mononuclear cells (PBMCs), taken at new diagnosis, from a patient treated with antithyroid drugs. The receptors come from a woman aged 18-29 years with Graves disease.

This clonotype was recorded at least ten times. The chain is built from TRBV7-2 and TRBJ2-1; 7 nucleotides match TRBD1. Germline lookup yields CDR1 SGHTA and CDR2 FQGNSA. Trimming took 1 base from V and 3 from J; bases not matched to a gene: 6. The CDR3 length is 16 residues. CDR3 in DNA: TGTGCCAGCAGCTTAGATCCGGGACAGATCTACAATGAGCAGTTCTTC. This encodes CASSLDPGQIYNEQFF.

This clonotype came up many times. CDR3 DNA: TGCAGTGGTGCCACAGAGTCCAATCAGCCCCAGCATTTT. Protein product: CSGATESNQPQHF. The chain recombines TRBV20-1 with TRBJ1-5; D ambiguous. This CDR3 has 13 amino acids. Germline-derived CDR1 and CDR2 are DFQATT and SNEGSKA (reference sequence). The V end lost 7 bases, the J end lost 3 bases, and 13 bases lay between the germline ends.

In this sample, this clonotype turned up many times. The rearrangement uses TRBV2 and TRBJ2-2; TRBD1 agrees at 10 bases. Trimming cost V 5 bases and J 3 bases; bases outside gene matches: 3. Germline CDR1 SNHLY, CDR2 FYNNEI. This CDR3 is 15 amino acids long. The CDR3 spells CASSRQGAYTGELFF. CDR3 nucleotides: TGTGCCAGCAGTCGACAGGGGGCGTACACCGGGGAGCTGTTTTTT.

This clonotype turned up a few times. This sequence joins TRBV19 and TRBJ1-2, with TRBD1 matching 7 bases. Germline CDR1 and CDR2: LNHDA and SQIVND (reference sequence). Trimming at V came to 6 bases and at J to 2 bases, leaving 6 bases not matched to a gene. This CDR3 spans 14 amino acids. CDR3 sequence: CASRHTGENYGYTF. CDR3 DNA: TGTGCCAGTAGACATACAGGGGAAAACTATGGCTACACCTTC.

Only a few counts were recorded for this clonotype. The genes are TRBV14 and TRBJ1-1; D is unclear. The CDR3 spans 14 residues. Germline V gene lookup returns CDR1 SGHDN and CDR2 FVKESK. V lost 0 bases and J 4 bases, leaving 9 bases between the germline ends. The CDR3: CASSQEGFPTEAFF. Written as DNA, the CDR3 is TGTGCCAGCAGCCAAGAGGGGTTCCCCACTGAAGCTTTCTTT.

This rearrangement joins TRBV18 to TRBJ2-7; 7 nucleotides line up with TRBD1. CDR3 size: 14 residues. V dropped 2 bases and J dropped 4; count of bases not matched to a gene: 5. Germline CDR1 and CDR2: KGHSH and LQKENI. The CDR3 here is CASSPKTGNYEQYF. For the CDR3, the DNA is TGTGCCAGCTCACCAAAGACAGGGAATTACGAGCAGTACTTC.

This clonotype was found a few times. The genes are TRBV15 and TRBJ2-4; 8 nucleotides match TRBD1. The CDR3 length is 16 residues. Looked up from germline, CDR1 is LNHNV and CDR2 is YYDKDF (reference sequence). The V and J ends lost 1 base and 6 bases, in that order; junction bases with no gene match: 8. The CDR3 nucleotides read TGTGCCACCAGCAGAGCAATAACCGGACAGGGAAACATTCAGTACTTC. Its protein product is CATSRAITGQGNIQYF.

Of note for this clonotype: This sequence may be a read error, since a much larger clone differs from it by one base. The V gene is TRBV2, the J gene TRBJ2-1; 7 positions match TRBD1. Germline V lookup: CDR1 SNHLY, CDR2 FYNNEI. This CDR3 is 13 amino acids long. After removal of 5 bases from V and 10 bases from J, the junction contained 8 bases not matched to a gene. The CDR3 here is CASSFRGQNEQFF. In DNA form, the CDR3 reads TGTGCCAGCAGTTTTAGGGGGCAGAACGAGCAGTTCTTC.

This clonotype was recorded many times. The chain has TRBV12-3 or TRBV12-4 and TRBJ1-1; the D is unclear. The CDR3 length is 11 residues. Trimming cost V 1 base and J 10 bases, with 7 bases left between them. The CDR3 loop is CASSLVSRAFF. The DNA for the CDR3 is TGTGCCAGCAGTTTAGTATCTCGAGCTTTCTTT.

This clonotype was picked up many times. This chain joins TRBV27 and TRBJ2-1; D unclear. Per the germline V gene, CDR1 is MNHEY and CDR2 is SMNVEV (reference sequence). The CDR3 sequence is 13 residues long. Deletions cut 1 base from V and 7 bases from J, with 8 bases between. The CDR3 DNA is TGTGCCAGCAGTTTATTGGGGTTTAATGAGCAGTTCTTC. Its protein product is CASSLLGFNEQFF.

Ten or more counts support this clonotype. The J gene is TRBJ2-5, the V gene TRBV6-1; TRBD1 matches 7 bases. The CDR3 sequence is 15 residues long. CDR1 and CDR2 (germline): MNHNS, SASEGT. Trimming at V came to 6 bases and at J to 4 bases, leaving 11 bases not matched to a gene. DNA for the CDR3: TGTGCCAGCAGCACCCTCCGACAGGGACGAGAGACCCAGTACTTC. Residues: CASSTLRQGRETQYF.

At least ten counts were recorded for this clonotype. CDR3 nucleotide sequence: TGTGCCAGCTCCCAGTCGGGAGAGGGGCAGCCCCAGCATTTT. Its protein product is CASSQSGEGQPQHF. The chain joins TRBV18 to TRBJ1-5; perhaps TRBD1 as D (5 bases). The V gene's germline CDR1 is KGHSH and CDR2 LQKENI. V lost 6 bases and J lost 7, with 16 bases in between. The CDR3 is made up of 14 amino acids.

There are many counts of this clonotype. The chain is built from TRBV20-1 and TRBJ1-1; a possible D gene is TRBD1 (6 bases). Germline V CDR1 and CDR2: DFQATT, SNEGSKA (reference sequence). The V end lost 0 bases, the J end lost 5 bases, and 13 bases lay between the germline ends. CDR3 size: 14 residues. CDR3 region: CSAREIQGWTEAFF. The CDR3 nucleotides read TGCAGTGCTAGAGAGATTCAGGGGTGGACTGAAGCTTTCTTT.

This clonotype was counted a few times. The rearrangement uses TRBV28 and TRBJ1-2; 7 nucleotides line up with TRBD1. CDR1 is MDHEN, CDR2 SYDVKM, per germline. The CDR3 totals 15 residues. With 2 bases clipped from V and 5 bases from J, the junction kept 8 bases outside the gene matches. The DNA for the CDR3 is TGTGCCAGCAGTTTAGGCCTACCCAGGGGGTATGGCTACACCTTC. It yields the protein CASSLGLPRGYGYTF.

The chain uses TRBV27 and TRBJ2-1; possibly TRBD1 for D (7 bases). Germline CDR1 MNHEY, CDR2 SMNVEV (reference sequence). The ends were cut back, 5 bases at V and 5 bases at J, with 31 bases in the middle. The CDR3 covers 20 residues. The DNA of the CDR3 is TGTGCCAGCAGTCCTCGGACAGGTGGCGGGACCTCATCCCCCCACAATGAGCAGTTCTTC. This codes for CASSPRTGGGTSSPHNEQFF.

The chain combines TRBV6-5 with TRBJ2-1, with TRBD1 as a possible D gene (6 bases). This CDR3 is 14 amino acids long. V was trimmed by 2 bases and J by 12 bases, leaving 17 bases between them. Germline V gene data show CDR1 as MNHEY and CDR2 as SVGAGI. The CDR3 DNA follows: TGTGCCAGCAGTTACGTCCAGGGGCCCGAGGGGCAGTTCTTC. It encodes CASSYVQGPEGQFF.

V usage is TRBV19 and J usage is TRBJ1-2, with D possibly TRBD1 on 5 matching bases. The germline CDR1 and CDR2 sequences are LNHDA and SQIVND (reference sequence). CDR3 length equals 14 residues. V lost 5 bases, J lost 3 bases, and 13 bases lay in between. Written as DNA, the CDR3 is TGTGCCAGTAGTCAATCTCAGGGATACTATGGCTACACCTTC. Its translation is CASSQSQGYYGYTF.

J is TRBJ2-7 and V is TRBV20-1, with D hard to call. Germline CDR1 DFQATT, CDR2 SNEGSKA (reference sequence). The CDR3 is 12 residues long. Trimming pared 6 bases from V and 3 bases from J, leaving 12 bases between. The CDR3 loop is CSAPVPNYEQYF. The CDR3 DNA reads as TGCAGTGCCCCCGTGCCCAACTACGAGCAGTACTTC.

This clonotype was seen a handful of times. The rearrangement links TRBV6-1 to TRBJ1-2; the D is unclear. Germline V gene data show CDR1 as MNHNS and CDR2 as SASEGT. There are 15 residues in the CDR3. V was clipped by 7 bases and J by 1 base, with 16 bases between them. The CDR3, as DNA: TGTGCCAGCACTCAGACCGTTTGGGGTAACTATGGCTACACCTTC. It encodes CASTQTVWGNYGYTF.

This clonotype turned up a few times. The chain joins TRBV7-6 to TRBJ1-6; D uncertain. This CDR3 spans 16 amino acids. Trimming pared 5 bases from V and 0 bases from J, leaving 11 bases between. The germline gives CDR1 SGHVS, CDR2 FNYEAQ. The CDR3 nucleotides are TGTGCCAGCAGCGCCCGATTGAGCTCCTATAATTCACCCCTCCACTTT. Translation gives CASSARLSSYNSPLHF.

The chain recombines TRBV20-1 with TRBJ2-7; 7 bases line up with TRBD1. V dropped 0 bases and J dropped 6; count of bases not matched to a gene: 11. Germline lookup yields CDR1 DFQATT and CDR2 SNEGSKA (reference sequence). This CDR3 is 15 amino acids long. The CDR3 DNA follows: TGCAGTGCTAGAGATCCGAACAGGGGTAACTGCGAGCAGTACTTC. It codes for CSARDPNRGNCEQYF.

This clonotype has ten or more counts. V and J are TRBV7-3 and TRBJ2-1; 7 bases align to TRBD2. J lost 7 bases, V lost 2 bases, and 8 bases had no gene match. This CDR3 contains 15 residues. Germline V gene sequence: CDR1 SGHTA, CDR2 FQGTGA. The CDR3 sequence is CASSLGGSPGNEQFF. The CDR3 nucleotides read TGTGCCAGCAGCTTAGGCGGGAGCCCAGGGAATGAGCAGTTCTTC.

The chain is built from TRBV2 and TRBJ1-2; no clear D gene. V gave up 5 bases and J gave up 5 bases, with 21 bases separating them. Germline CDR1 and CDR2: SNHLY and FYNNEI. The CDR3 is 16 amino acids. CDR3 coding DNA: TGTGCCAGCAGTAAAAGTGACCGGGCCCTCACGTATGGCTACACCTTC. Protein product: CASSKSDRALTYGYTF.

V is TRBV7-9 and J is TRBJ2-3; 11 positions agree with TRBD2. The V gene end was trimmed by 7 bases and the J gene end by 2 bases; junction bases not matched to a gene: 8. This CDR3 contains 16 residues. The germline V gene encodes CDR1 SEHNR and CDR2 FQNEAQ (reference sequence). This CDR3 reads CASKLQTSGTTDTQYF. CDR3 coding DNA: TGTGCCAGCAAACTCCAGACTAGCGGGACCACAGATACGCAGTATTTT.